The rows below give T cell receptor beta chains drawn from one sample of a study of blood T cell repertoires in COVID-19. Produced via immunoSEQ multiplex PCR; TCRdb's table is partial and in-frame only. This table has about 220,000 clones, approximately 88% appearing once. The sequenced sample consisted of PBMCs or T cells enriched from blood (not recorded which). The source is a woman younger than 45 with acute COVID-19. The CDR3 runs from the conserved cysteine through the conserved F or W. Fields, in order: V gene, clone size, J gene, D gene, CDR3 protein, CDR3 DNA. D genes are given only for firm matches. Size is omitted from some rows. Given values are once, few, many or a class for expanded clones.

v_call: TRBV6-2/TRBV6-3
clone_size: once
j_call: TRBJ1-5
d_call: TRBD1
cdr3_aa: CASSYSEDRDNQPQHF
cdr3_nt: TGTGCCAGCAGTTACTCGGAGGACAGGGATAATCAGCCCCAGCATTTT

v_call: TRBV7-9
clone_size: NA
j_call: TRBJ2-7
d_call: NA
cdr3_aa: CASSSYTNPYEQYF
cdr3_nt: TGTGCCAGCAGCTCCTATACGAACCCCTACGAGCAGTACTTC

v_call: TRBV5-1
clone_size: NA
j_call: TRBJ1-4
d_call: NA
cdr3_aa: CASSLSRSPAEKLFF
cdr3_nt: TGCGCCAGCAGCTTGTCGAGGTCCCCCGCTGAAAAACTGTTTTTT

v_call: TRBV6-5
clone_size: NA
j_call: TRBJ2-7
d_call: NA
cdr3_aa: CASPTPSYEQYF
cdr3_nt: TGTGCCAGCCCGACACCTTCCTACGAGCAGTACTTC

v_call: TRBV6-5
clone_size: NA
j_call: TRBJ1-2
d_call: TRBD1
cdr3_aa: CASTRQGAFGYTF
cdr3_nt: TGTGCCAGCACCCGACAGGGGGCGTTTGGCTACACCTTC

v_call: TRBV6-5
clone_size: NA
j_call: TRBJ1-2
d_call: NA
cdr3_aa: CASSYSTAYGYTF
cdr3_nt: TGTGCCAGCAGTTACTCGACAGCCTATGGCTACACCTTC

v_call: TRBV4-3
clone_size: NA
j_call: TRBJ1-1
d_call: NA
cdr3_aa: CASSQDPDPTSGTEAFF
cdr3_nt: TGCGCCAGCAGCCAAGACCCTGACCCCACATCGGGCACTGAAGCTTTCTTT

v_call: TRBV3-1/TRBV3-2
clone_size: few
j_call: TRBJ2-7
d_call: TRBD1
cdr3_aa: CASSARYRGQDEQYF
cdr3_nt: TGTGCCAGCAGCGCCCGTTACAGGGGGCAGGACGAGCAGTACTTC

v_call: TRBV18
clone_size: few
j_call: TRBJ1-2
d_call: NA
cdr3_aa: CASSPGIYTGYGYTF
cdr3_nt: TGTGCCAGCTCACCGGGGATATATACGGGATATGGCTACACCTTC

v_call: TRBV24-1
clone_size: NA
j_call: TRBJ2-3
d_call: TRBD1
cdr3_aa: CATSDSGTGSPDTQYF
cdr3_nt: TGTGCCACCAGTGATTCCGGGACAGGGTCCCCAGATACGCAGTATTTT

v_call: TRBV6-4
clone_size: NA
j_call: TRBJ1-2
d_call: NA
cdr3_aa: CASSDSPGPYGYTF
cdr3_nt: TGTGCCAGCAGTGACTCGCCAGGTCCCTATGGCTACACCTTC

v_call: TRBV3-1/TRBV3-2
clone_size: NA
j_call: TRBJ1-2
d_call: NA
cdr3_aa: CASSQGDTRNYGYTF
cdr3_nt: TGTGCCAGCAGCCAAGGGGACACCAGGAACTATGGCTACACCTTC

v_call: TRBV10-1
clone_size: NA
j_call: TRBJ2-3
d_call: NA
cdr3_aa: CASSEPRAGADTQYF
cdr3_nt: TGCGCCAGCAGTGAACCCCGGGCAGGGGCAGATACGCAGTATTTT

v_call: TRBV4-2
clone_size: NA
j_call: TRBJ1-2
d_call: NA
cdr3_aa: CASSQVLNGYTF
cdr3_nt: TGTGCCAGCAGCCAAGTACTCAATGGCTACACCTTC

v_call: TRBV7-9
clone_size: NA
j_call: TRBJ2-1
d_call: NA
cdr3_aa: CASSSYGGDEQFF
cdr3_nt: TGTGCCAGCAGCTCTTACGGAGGGGATGAGCAGTTCTTC

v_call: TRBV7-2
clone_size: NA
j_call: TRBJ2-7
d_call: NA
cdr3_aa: CASTAAGYWDEQYF
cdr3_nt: TGTGCCAGCACCGCTGCGGGCTACTGGGACGAGCAGTACTTC

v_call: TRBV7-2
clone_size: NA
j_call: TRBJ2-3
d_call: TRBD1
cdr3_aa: CASSSYGQGRDTQYF
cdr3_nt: TGTGCCAGCAGTTCCTACGGACAGGGCAGGGATACGCAGTATTTT

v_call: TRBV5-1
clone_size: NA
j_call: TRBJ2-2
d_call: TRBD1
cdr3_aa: CASSLEGQGLAGELFF
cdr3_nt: TGCGCCAGCAGCTTGGAGGGACAGGGGTTGGCCGGGGAGCTGTTTTTT

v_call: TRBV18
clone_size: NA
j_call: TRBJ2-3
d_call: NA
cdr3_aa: CASSNQHPDSLESTDTQYF
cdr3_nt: TGTGCCAGCTCAAACCAGCATCCGGACAGCCTAGAGTCCACAGATACGCAGTATTTT

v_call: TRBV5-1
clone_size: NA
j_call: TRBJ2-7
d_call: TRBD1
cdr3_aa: CASSPTGVTSEQYF
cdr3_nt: TGCGCCAGCAGCCCGACAGGGGTAACCTCCGAGCAGTACTTC

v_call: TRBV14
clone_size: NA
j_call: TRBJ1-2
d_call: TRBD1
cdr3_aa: CASSQVDRFYGYTF
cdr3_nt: TGTGCCAGCAGCCAGGTGGACAGGTTTTATGGCTACACCTTC

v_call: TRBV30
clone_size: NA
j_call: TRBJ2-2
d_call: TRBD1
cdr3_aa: CAWNRDRDLDTGELFF
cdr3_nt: TGTGCCTGGAACCGGGACAGGGATCTGGACACCGGGGAGCTGTTTTTT

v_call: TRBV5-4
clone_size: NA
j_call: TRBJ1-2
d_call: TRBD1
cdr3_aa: CASRWTGGSYGYTF
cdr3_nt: TGTGCCAGCAGGTGGACAGGGGGTTCCTATGGCTACACCTTC

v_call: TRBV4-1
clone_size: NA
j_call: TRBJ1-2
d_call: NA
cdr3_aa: CASSQARTSYGYTF
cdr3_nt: TGCGCCAGCAGCCAGGCCAGGACAAGCTATGGCTACACCTTC

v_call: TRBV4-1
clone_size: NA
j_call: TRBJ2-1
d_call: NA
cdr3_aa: CASSHRGGGKGNEQFF
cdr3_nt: TGCGCCAGCAGCCATCGAGGGGGGGGCAAAGGCAATGAGCAGTTCTTC

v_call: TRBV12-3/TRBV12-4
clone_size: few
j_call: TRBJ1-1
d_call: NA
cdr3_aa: CASKGPADTEAFF
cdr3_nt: TGTGCCAGCAAGGGGCCCGCGGACACTGAAGCTTTCTTT

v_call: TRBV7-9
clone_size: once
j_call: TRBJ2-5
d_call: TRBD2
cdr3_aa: CASSFGGGALETQYF
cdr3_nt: TGTGCCAGCAGCTTCGGCGGGGGGGCTTTGGAGACCCAGTACTTC

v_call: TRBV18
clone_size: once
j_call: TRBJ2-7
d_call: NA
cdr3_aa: CASSPLAQGSTYEQYF
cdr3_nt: TGTGCCAGCTCACCACTCGCCCAGGGTTCCACCTACGAGCAGTACTTC

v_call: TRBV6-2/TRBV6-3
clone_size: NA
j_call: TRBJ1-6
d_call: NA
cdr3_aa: CASSSRDNSPLHF
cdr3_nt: TGTGCCAGCAGTTCCAGGGATAATTCACCCCTCCACTTT

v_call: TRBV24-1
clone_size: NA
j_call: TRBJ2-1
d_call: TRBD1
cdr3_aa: CATSEGKGTGIRYNEQFF
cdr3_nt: TGTGCCACCAGTGAGGGGAAAGGGACAGGGATTAGGTACAATGAGCAGTTCTTC

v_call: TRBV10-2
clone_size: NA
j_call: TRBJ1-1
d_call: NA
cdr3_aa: CASKGHGKTEAFF
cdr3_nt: TGCGCCAGCAAGGGGCATGGAAAAACTGAAGCTTTCTTT

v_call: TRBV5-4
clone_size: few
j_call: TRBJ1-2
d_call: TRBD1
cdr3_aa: CASSLAQGVGYTF
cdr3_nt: TGTGCCAGCAGCCTGGCGCAGGGGGTCGGCTACACCTTC

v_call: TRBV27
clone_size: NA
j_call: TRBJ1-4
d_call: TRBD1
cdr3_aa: CASRGGTGREKLFF
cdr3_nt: TGTGCCAGCAGAGGAGGGACAGGGCGTGAAAAACTGTTTTTT

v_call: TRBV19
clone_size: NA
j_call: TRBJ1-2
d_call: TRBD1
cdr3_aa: CASQDQQGGGYTF
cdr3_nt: TGTGCCTCACAGGACCAACAGGGGGGTGGCTACACCTTC

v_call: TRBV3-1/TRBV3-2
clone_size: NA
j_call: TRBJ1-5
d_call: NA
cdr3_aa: CASSQRGNQPQHF
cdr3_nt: TGTGCCAGCAGCCAAAGGGGGAATCAGCCCCAGCATTTT

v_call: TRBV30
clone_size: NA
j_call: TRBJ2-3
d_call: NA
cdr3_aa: CAASWRPRDTQYF
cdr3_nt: TGTGCCGCCTCCTGGCGGCCGAGGGATACGCAGTATTTT

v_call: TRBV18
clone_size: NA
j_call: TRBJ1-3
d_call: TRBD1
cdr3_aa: CASSSLTGNTGNTIYF
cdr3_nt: TGTGCCAGCTCATCCCTGACAGGGAATACAGGAAACACCATATATTTT

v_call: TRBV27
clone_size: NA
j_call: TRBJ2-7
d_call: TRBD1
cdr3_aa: CASSLSFGTVFYEQYF
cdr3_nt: TGTGCCAGCAGTTTAAGCTTCGGGACAGTATTTTACGAGCAGTACTTC

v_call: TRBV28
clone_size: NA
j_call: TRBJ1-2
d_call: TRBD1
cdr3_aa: CAHLGRDRANYGYTF
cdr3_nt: TGTGCCCACCTCGGCAGGGACAGAGCTAACTATGGCTACACCTTC

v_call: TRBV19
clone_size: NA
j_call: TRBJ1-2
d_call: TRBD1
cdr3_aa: CASSFTGGGGYGYTF
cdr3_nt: TGTGCCAGCAGTTTTACAGGGGGAGGTGGCTATGGCTACACCTTC

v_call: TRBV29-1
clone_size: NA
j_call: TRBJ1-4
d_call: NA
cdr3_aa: CSVITAGDEKLFF
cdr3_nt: TGCAGCGTCATCACGGCAGGTGATGAAAAACTGTTTTTT

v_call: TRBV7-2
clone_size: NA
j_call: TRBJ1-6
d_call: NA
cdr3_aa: CASSLEVQVRSYNSPLHF
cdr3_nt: TGTGCCAGCAGCTTAGAGGTTCAGGTCCGCTCCTATAATTCACCCCTCCACTTT

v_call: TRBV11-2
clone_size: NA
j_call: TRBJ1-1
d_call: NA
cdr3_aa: CASSFRGAVAFF
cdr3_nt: TGTGCCAGCAGTTTTCGCGGGGCGGTTGCTTTCTTT

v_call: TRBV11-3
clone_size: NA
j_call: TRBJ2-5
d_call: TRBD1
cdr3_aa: CASSSDREETQYF
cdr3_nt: TGTGCCAGCAGCTCGGACAGGGAAGAGACCCAGTACTTC

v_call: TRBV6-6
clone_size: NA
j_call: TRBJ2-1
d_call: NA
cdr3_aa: CASSYRDTAYNEQFF
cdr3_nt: TGTGCCAGCAGTTACAGGGACACGGCCTACAATGAGCAGTTCTTC